The 8 T cell receptor beta chains listed next were all sequenced from one sample in a study of T cell responses to AZD1222 COVID-19 vaccine. The protocol was immunoSEQ multiplex PCR, while the TCRdb copy is restricted to in-frame clones and leaves out a portion. The sample records approximately 150,000 clones, about 95% being singletons. The sequenced sample was peripheral blood, obtained on day 0 of AZD1222 vaccination. These receptors all stem from an adult in good health.

The chain uses TRBV11-2 and TRBJ2-7, with TRBD1 identical over 10 bases. V was pared by 4 bases and J by 2 bases, with 2 bases of the junction left unmatched. Looked up from germline, CDR1 is SGHAT and CDR2 is FQNNGV. The CDR3 sequence is 14 residues long. The CDR3 loop reads CASSSGQGAYEQYV. The CDR3 DNA reads TGTGCCAGCAGCTCTGGACAGGGGGCCTACGAGCAGTACGTC.

This chain joins TRBV6-2 or TRBV6-3 and TRBJ2-7; tentatively, D is TRBD1 (6 bases). Deletions cut 5 bases from V and 7 bases from J, with 9 bases between. The V gene's germline CDR1 is MNHEY and CDR2 SVGEGT. This CDR3 has 11 residues. CDR3 loop: CASSLGGEQYV. CDR3 sequence (DNA): TGTGCCAGCAGTCTAGGGGGTGAGCAGTACGTC.

The chain links TRBV27 to TRBJ1-2; no reliable D call. The germline gives CDR1 MNHEY, CDR2 SMNVEV (reference sequence). Trimming pared 5 bases from V and 4 bases from J, leaving 11 bases between. The CDR3 runs 13 residues. CDR3 residues: CASSPRRGYGYTF. DNA for the CDR3: TGTGCCAGCAGTCCCCGGCGGGGCTATGGCTACACCTTC.

The chain carries TRBV7-9 and TRBJ2-1, with D perhaps given as TRBD1 or TRBD2 (5 bases each). The V gene's germline CDR1 is SEHNR and CDR2 FQNEAQ (reference sequence). Trimming took off 1 base at V and 2 bases at J, with 9 bases between the two ends. The CDR3 sequence is 15 residues long. CDR3 sequence reads: CASSLVGTTYNEQFF. The CDR3 DNA sequence: TGTGCCAGCAGCTTAGTCGGGACCACCTACAATGAGCAGTTCTTC.

The gene calls are TRBV5-6 and TRBJ1-2; D is perhaps TRBD1 (5 bases). The CDR3 loop spans 16 amino acids. CDR1 SGHDT and CDR2 YYEEEE come from the germline V gene. Trimming removed 1 base at V and 8 bases at J, with 21 bases between. CDR3 protein: CASSLKVTGPLGGYTF. Written as DNA, the CDR3 is TGTGCCAGCAGCTTGAAAGTAACAGGACCCCTGGGCGGCTACACCTTC.

The CDR3 bases are TGTGCCAGCAGCAGTGCGACTAGCGGGAGTCATGAGCAGTTCTTC. Its translation is CASSSATSGSHEQFF. The chain couples TRBV9 to TRBJ2-1; 12 bases fit TRBD2. Germline V gene lookup returns CDR1 SGDLS and CDR2 YYNGEE. This CDR3 has 15 amino acids. With 4 bases clipped from V and 8 bases from J, the junction kept 7 bases outside the gene matches.

The CDR3 spells CASSFVWGQGGYTEAFF. For the CDR3, the DNA is TGTGCCAGCAGCTTCGTATGGGGACAGGGTGGGTACACTGAAGCTTTCTTT. This chain joins TRBV11-2 and TRBJ1-1, with TRBD1 identical over 9 bases. V was pared by 3 bases and J by 3 bases, with 11 bases of the junction left unmatched. The CDR3 is 17 amino acids. The germline V gene has CDR1 SGHAT and CDR2 FQNNGV.

V gene TRBV11-2 combines with J gene TRBJ2-1, with 7 bases matching TRBD2. With 5 bases clipped from V and 1 base from J, the junction kept 5 bases outside the gene matches. This CDR3 comprises 15 residues. Germline V gives CDR1 SGHAT, CDR2 FQNNGV. The DNA of the CDR3 is TGTGCCAGCAGCCCGAAGCGGGAATCCTACAATGAGCAGTTCTTC. Translated: CASSPKRESYNEQFF. Drawing the rest from reference TRBV11-2 and TRBJ2-1, the complete variable domain is EAGVAQSPRYKIIEKRQSVAFWCNPISGHATLYWYQQILGQGPKLLIQFQNNGVVDDSQLPKDRFSAERLKGVDSTLKIQPAKLEDSAVYLCASSPKRESYNEQFFGPGTRLTVL.